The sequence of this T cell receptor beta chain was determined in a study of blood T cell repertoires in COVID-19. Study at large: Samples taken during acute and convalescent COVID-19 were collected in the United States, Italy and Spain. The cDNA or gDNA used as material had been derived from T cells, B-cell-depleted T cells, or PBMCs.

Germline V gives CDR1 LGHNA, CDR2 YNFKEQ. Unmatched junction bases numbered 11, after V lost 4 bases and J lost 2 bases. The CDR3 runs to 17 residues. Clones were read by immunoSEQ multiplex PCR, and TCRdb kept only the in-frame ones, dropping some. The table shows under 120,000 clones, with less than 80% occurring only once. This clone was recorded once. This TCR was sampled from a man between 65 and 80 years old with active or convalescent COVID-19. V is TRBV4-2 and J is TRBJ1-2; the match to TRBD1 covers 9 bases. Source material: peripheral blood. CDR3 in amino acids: CASSPLGVQGANYGYTF. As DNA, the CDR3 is TGTGCCAGCAGCCCGTTGGGGGTACAGGGGGCGAACTATGGCTACACCTTC.